The 2 T cell receptor beta chains in this list originate from one sample, sequenced in a study of a mutant IDH1 vaccine in newly diagnosed glioma. What these receptors recognize is not known. Time point here: week 23, last vaccination. All doses held 300 ug of mutant IDH1 20-mer peptide, with topical imiquimod. Generated by immunoSEQ multiplex PCR, the TCRdb table keeps only in-frame clones and is missing some. The sample has 50,000 to 60,000 clones; 80% are singletons. The material sequenced was PBMCs, taken from a glioma patient whose treatment included an IDH1 peptide vaccine. The source is a man in his forties with glioma.

V and J are TRBV25-1 and TRBJ2-5, with D hard to call. Germline V gene sequence: CDR1 MGHDK, CDR2 SYGVNS. This CDR3 region has 12 residues. The V end lost 5 bases, the J end lost 3 bases, and 7 bases lay between the germline ends. CDR3 in amino acids: CASSPLEETQYF. The CDR3 bases are TGTGCCAGCAGTCCTTTAGAAGAGACCCAGTACTTC.

V usage is TRBV30 and J usage is TRBJ1-4; D uncertain. V was shortened by 1 base and J by 8 bases, with 11 bases between the two germline ends. The CDR3 spans 13 residues. Germline V gene lookup returns CDR1 GTSNPN and CDR2 SVGIG (reference sequence). CDR3 amino acids: CAWSEGRWEKLFF. As DNA, the CDR3 is TGTGCCTGGAGTGAGGGAAGGTGGGAAAAACTGTTTTTT.